This T cell receptor (beta chain) was obtained from a study of cytotoxic CD8 clonotypes in ibrutinib-treated CLL. General study findings and limits: The public clonotypes identified were infrequent and showed contraction or stability on treatment. Sustained-remission patients were sampled at different times than progressing patients were.

Of note for this clone: Its antigen remains unidentified.

Per germline, CDR1 MGHRA and CDR2 YSYEKL. This CDR3 has 13 amino acids. Trimming stripped 3 bases from V and 8 bases from J, with 13 bases between. Produced via immunoSEQ multiplex PCR; TCRdb's table is partial and in-frame only. This table holds 100,000 to 150,000 clones, approximately 83% found once. The source of around 1.8 micrograms of genomic DNA for TCR beta libraries was cryopreserved PBMCs. The rearrangement joins TRBV4-1 to TRBJ1-1; a possible D gene is TRBD1 (6 bases). Sequenced here: PBMCs, sampled after 24 months of ibrutinib treatment. The TCR was taken from a human donor with chronic lymphocytic leukemia. CDR3 DNA sequence: TGCGCCAGCAGCCATGTCCAAACAGGGGAAGCTTTCTTT. Translating gives CASSHVQTGEAFF.